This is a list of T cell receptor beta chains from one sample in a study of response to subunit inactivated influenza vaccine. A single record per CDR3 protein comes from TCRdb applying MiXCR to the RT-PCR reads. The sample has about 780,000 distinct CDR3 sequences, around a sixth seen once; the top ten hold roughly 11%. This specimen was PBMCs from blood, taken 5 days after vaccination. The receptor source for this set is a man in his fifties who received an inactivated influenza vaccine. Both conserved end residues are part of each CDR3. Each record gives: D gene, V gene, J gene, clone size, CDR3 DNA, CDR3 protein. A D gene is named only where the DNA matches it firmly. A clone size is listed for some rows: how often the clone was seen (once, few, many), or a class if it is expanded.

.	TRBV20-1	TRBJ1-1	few	TGCAGTGCTGATCCAGGGCGGGCTGAAGCTTTCTTT	CSADPGRAEAFF
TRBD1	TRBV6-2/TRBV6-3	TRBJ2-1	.	TGTGCCAGCAGTCTGGACAGGGCTGGGCAGTTCTTC	CASSLDRAGQFF
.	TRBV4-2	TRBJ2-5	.	TGTGCCAGCAGCCAAGATAGGGCGGGGGCGACCCAGTACTTC	CASSQDRAGATQYF
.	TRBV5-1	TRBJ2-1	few	TGCGCCAGCAGCTTTGCTACAGGGTGGGGTTCCTACAATGAGCAGTTCTTC	CASSFATGWGSYNEQFF
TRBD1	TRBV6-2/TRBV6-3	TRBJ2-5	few	TGTGCCAGCAGTTATGGGACAGGGATGCAAGAGACCCAGTACTTC	CASSYGTGMQETQYF
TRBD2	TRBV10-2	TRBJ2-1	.	TGCGCCAGCAGTGAGCTAGCGGGAGGGCCCCATGAGCAGTTCTTC	CASSELAGGPHEQFF
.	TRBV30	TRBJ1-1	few	TGTGCCTGGAGCCCTATGAGAATGAACACTGAAGCTTTCTTT	CAWSPMRMNTEAFF
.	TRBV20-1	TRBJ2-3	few	TGCAGTGCTAGAGATTTACGGGAGCGTACAGATACGCAGTATTTT	CSARDLRERTDTQYF
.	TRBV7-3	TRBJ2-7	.	TGTGCCAGCAGCTTTTTGCGACTGGGGGAATACGAGCAGTACTTC	CASSFLRLGEYEQYF
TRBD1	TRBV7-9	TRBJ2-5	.	TGTGCCAGCTCCACCGACAGGGGCAATCAAGAGACCCAGTACTTC	CASSTDRGNQETQYF
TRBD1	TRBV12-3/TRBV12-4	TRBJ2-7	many	TGTGCCAGCAGTGTCCGGGACAGGCACCACGAGCAGTACTTC	CASSVRDRHHEQYF
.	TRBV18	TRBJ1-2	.	TGTGCCAGCTCACCACCGAACCGTAACTATGGCTACACCTTC	CASSPPNRNYGYTF
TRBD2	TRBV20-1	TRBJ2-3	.	TGCAGTGCTAGAGTCTTAACGGGGACTAGCGGGAGTCGTCAGCCAGATACGCAGTATTTT	CSARVLTGTSGSRQPDTQYF
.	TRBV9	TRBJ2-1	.	TGTGCCAGCAGCGTAGAGGTAGATCGAAATGAGCAGTTCTTC	CASSVEVDRNEQFF
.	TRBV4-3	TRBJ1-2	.	TGCGCCAGCAGCCAAGGACAGGCCTATGACTATGGCTACACCTTC	CASSQGQAYDYGYTF